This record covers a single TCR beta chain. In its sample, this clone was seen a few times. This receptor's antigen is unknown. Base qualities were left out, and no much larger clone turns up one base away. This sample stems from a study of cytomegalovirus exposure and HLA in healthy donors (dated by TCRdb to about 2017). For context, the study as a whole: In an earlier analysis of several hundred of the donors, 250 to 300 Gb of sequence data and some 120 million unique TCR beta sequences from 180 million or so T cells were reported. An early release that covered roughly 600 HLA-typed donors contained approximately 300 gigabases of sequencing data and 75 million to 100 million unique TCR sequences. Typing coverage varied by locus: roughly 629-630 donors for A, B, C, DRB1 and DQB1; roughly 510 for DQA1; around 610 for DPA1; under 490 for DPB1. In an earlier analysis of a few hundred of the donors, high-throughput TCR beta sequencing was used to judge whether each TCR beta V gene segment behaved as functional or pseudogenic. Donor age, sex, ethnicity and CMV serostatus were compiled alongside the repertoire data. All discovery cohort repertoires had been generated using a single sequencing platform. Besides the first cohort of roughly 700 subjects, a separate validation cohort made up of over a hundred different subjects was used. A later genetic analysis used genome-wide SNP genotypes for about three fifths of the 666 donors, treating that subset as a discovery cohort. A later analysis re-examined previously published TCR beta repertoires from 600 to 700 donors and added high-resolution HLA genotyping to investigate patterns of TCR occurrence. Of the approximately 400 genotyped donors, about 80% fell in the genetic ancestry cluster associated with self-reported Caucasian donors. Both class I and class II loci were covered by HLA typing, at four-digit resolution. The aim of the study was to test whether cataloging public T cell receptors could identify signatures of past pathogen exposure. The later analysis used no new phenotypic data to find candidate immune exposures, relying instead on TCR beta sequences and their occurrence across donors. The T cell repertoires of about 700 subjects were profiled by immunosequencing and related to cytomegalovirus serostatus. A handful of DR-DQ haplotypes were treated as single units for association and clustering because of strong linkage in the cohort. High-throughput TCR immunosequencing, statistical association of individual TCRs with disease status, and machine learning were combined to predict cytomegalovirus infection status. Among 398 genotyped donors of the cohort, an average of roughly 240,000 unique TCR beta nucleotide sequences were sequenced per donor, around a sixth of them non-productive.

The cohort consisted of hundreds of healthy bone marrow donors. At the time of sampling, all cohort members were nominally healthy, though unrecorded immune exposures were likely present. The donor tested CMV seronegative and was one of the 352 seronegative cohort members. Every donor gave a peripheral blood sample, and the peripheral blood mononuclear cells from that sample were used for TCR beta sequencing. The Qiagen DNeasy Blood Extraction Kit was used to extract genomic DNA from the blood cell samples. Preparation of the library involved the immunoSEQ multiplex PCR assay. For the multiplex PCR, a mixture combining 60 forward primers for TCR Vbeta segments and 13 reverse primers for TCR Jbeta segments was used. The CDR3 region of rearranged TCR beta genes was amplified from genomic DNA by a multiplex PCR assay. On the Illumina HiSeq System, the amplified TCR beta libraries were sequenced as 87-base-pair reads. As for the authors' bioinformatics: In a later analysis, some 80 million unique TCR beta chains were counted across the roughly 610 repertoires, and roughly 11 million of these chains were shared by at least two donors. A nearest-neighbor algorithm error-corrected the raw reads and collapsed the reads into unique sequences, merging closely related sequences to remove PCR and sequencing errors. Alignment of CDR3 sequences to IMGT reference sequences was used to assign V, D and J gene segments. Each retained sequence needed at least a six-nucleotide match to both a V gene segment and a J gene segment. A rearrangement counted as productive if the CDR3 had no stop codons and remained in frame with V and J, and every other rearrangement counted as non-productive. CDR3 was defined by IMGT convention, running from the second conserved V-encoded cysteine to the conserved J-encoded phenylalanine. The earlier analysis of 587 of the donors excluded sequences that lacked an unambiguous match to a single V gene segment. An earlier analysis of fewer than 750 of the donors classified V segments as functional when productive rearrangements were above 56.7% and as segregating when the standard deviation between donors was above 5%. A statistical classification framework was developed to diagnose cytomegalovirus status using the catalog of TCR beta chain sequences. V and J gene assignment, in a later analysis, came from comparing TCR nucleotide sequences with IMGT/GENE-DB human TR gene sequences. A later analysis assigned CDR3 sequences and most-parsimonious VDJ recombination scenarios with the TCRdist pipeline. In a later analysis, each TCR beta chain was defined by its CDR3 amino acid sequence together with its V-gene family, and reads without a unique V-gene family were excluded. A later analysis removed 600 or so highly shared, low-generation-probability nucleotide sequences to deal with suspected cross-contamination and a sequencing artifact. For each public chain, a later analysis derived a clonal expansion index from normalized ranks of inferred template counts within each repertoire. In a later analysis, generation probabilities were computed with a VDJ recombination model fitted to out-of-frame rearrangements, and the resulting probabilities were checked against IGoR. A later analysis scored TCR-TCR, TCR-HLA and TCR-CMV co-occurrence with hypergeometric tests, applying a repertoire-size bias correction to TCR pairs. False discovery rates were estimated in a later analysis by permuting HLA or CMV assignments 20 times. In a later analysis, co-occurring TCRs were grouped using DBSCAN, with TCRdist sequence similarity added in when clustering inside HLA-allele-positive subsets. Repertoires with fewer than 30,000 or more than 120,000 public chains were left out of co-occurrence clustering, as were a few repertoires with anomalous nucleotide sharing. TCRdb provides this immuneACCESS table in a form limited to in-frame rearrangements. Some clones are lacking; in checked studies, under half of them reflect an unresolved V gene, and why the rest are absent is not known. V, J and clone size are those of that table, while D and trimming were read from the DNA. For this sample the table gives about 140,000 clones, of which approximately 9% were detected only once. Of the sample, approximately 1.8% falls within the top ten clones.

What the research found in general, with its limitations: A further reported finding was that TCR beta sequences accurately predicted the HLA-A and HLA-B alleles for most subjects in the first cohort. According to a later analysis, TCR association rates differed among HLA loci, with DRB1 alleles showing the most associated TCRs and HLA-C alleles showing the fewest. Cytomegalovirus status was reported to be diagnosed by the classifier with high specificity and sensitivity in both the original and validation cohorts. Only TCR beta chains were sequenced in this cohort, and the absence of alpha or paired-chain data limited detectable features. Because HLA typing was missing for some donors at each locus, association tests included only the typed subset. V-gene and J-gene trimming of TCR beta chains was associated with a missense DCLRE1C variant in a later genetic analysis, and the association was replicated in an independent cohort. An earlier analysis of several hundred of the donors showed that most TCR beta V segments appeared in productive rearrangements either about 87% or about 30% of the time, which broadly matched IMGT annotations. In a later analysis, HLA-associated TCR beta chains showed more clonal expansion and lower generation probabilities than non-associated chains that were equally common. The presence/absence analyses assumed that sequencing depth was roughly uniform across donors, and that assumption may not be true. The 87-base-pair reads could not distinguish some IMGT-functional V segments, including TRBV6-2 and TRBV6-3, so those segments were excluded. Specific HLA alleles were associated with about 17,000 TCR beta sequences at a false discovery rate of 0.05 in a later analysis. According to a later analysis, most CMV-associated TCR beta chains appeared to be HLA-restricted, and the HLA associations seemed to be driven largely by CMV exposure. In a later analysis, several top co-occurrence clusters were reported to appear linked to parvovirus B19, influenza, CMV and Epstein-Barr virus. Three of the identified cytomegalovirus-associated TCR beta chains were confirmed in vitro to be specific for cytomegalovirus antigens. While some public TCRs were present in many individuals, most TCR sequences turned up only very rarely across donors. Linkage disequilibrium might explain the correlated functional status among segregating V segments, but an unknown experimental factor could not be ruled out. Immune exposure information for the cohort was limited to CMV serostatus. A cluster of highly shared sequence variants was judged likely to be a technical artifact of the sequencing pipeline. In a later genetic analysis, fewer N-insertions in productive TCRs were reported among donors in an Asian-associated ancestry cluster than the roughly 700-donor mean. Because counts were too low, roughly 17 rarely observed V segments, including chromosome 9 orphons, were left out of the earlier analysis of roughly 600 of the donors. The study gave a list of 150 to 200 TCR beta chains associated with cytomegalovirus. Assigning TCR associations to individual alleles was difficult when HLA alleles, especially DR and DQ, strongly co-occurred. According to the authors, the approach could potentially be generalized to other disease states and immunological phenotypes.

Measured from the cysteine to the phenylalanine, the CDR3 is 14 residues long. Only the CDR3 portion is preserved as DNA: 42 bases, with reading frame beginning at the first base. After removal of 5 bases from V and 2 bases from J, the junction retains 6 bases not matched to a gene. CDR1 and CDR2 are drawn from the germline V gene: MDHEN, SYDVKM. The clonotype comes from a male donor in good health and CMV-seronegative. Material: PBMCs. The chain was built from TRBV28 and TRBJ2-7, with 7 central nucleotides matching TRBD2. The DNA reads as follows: TGTGCCAGCAGTCCCGGACTAGAAGCCTACGAGCAGTACTTC. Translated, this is CASSPGLEAYEQYF.